These 18 T cell receptor beta chains were sequenced from one sample in a study of beta chain features in type 1 diabetes. Study-wide findings and caveats: Type 1 diabetes patients had TCRB CDR3s that were shorter (moderately but significantly so) in all four CD4+ subsets.

Every bit of the isolated RNA underwent reverse transcription, so sequencing read expressed TCRB transcripts. Profiled with immunoSEQ multiplex PCR; TCRdb holds only in-frame clones, not every one. The table has 120,000 or so clones, roughly 15% seen once. Their antigens remain unidentified. Specimen: central memory CD4+ T cells from blood. The receptors come from a man aged 25 to 40 with type 1 diabetes.

This clone was recorded at least ten times. V and J are TRBV7-2 and TRBJ2-1, with 8 positions matching TRBD1. Losses at the gene ends were 5 bases for V and 5 bases for J; bases not matched to a gene: 11. The germline CDR1 and CDR2 sequences are SGHTA and FQGNSA. The CDR3 totals 16 residues. The CDR3 spells CASSATGTGFDNEQFF. CDR3 nucleotides: TGTGCCAGCAGCGCCACCGGGACAGGTTTCGACAATGAGCAGTTCTTC.

V and J are TRBV7-6 and TRBJ2-7, with unresolved D. In germline, CDR1 is SGHVS, CDR2 FNYEAQ. This CDR3 spans 11 amino acids. The V end was cut by 5 bases, the J end by 4 bases, with 6 bases between. In DNA, the CDR3 is TGTGCCAGCAGCGGGAATTACGAGCAGTACTTC. Translated: CASSGNYEQYF.

The chain has TRBV2 and TRBJ1-1; D possibly corresponds to TRBD1 (6 bases). CDR3 length equals 13 residues. The ends were cut back, 8 bases at V and 0 bases at J, with 10 bases in the middle. From germline, CDR1 is SNHLY and CDR2 FYNNEI. The CDR3 reads CASGDTMNTEAFF. The CDR3 coding sequence is TGTGCCAGCGGGGACACTATGAACACTGAAGCTTTCTTT.

This clone was counted between two and nine times. The chain links TRBV14 to TRBJ2-1, with TRBD2 matching over 14 bases. The CDR3 covers 16 residues. V lost 4 bases and J lost 3; bases outside the gene matches: 2. Germline V gives CDR1 SGHDN, CDR2 FVKESK. The chain's CDR3 is CASSPGTSGGYNEQFF. DNA for the CDR3: TGTGCCAGCAGCCCGGGGACTAGCGGGGGCTACAATGAGCAGTTCTTC.

The chain couples TRBV4-2 to TRBJ2-7; the match to TRBD1 covers 8 bases. V shed 3 bases and J 6 bases; nucleotides not matched to a gene: 10. Looked up from germline, CDR1 is LGHNA and CDR2 is YNFKEQ. The CDR3 loop spans 15 amino acids. Written as DNA, the CDR3 is TGTGCCAGCAGCCAGAACGACAGGGGCTTTGGCGAGCAGTACTTC. Its protein product is CASSQNDRGFGEQYF.

V is TRBV7-6 and J is TRBJ2-7; D remains unclear. CDR1 and CDR2 from the germline V gene are SGHVS and FNYEAQ. The germline V and J ends were trimmed by 5 bases and 1 base, with 12 bases remaining between them. The CDR3 contains 14 residues. The CDR3 loop reads CASSPNTNSYEQYF. CDR3 DNA sequence: TGTGCCAGCAGCCCGAACACGAATTCCTACGAGCAGTACTTC. Based on the CDR3 plus reference TRBV7-6 and TRBJ2-7, the full variable domain is GAGVSQSPRYKVTKRGQDVALRCDPISGHVSLYWYRQALGQGPEFLTYFNYEAQQDKSGLPNDRFSAERPEGSISTLTIQRTEQRDSAMYRCASSPNTNSYEQYFGPGTRLTVT.

This chain uses TRBV6-6 with TRBJ1-5; a possible D gene is TRBD1 (5 bases). The length of the CDR3 is 15 residues. Germline V gene sequence: CDR1 MNHNY, CDR2 SVGAGI (reference sequence). V was cut by 3 bases and J by 3 bases, with 12 bases left in between. This chain's CDR3 is CASSYRDGVNQPQHF. CDR3 DNA: TGTGCCAGCAGTTATCGGGACGGGGTCAATCAGCCCCAGCATTTT.

This chain uses TRBV25-1 with TRBJ1-4; 9 bases map to TRBD1. V shed 3 bases and J 7 bases; nucleotides not matched to a gene: 9. The germline V gene encodes CDR1 MGHDK and CDR2 SYGVNS. The CDR3 is 16 residues long. The CDR3 DNA follows: TGTGCCAGCAGTGACGCCGGGACAGGGCGCGGTGAAAAACTGTTTTTT. Translated: CASSDAGTGRGEKLFF.

The CDR3 DNA reads as TGTGCCGGCGCCGGGCGGGAGGCAACAGATACGCAGTATTTT. It yields the protein CAGAGREATDTQYF. V is TRBV10-3 and J is TRBJ2-3; 8 bases fit TRBD2. This CDR3 region has 14 residues. Germline CDR1 reads ENHRY; CDR2 reads SYGVKD. Trimming removed 11 bases from V and 3 bases from J; junction bases left unmatched: 10.

This clone occurred a few times. CDR3 DNA sequence: TGTGCCAGCAGCCCCGGGATGGGGCCGGATACGCAGTATTTT. This codes for CASSPGMGPDTQYF. This chain connects TRBV7-2 to TRBJ2-3; D is perhaps TRBD1 or TRBD2 (5 bases each). Trimming stripped 5 bases from V and 6 bases from J, with 15 bases between. The CDR3 has 14 amino acids. CDR1 is SGHTA and CDR2 is FQGNSA in the germline V gene. Combining the CDR3 with reference TRBV7-2 and TRBJ2-3 gives the whole variable domain GAGVSQSPSNKVTEKGKDVELRCDPISGHTALYWYRQSLGQGLEFLIYFQGNSAPDKSGLPSDRFSAERTGGSVSTLTIQRTQQEDSAVYLCASSPGMGPDTQYFGPGTRLTVL.

This clone was counted only a few times. The J gene is TRBJ1-6, the V gene TRBV7-2; 8 bases fit TRBD1. V was pared by 4 bases and J by 9 bases, with 8 bases of the junction left unmatched. This CDR3 contains 15 residues. The germline V gene has CDR1 SGHTA and CDR2 FQGNSA. DNA of the CDR3: TGTGCCAGCAGCTGGTCGGGACAGGACACTTCACCCCTCCACTTT. Translation gives CASSWSGQDTSPLHF.

V usage is TRBV5-1 and J usage is TRBJ1-1; no clear D. CDR1 and CDR2 (germline): SGHRS, YFSETQ. This CDR3 contains 14 residues. Trimming stripped 0 bases from V and 0 bases from J, with 6 bases between. CDR3 nucleotides: TGCGCCAGCAGCTTGGACCCTCTGAACACTGAAGCTTTCTTT. Protein: CASSLDPLNTEAFF.

This clone occurred many times. J is TRBJ2-3 and V is TRBV7-2, with no clear D. The CDR3 length is 18 residues. Trimming took 2 bases from V and 1 from J, leaving 19 bases between them. CDR1 SGHTA and CDR2 FQGNSA come from the germline V gene. In DNA, the CDR3 is TGTGCCAGCAGCTTATACGCATTTGGGGTTTCAGGCACAGATACGCAGTATTTT. Its translation: CASSLYAFGVSGTDTQYF.

This clone was detected a few times. The V and J genes are TRBV6-6 and TRBJ2-7, with 8 bases that match TRBD1. This CDR3 contains 15 residues. V shed 4 bases, J shed 4 bases, and the junction held 9 bases outside the gene matches. The V gene's germline CDR1 is MNHNY and CDR2 SVGAGI (reference sequence). CDR3 amino acids: CASSLSPGQEYEQYF. For the CDR3, the DNA is TGTGCCAGCAGTTTGTCTCCGGGACAGGAGTACGAGCAGTACTTC.

This chain joins TRBV7-8 and TRBJ2-2; D is possibly TRBD1 (6 bases). V was cut by 1 base and J by 6 bases, with 15 bases left in between. Germline CDR1 reads SGHVS; CDR2 reads FQNEAQ. This CDR3 comprises 16 residues. The CDR3 sequence is CASSLDTGYFPGELFF. The CDR3 nucleotides read TGTGCCAGCAGCTTAGATACAGGGTATTTTCCCGGGGAGCTGTTTTTT. The variable domain in full, completed from reference TRBV7-8 and TRBJ2-2, reads GAGVSQSPRYKVAKRGQDVALRCDPISGHVSLFWYQQALGQGPEFLTYFQNEAQLDKSGLPSDRFFAERPEGSVSTLKIQRTQQEDSAVYLCASSLDTGYFPGELFFGEGSRLTVL.

The V and J genes are TRBV5-1 and TRBJ1-1; D gene ambiguous. V lost 4 bases, J lost 0 bases, and 16 bases lay in between. This CDR3 region has 16 residues. The germline V gene encodes CDR1 SGHRS and CDR2 YFSETQ. CDR3 nucleotides: TGCGCCAGCAGCGTGGACTCACCCGGATTGAACACTGAAGCTTTCTTT. Protein sequence: CASSVDSPGLNTEAFF.

V usage is TRBV7-2 and J usage is TRBJ2-7; D may be TRBD1 (6 bases). Trimming removed 7 bases at V and 0 bases at J, with 13 bases between. Germline V gives CDR1 SGHTA, CDR2 FQGNSA. This CDR3 contains 14 residues. CDR3 region: CASKEQGSSYEQYF. DNA of the CDR3: TGTGCCAGCAAGGAACAGGGAAGCTCCTACGAGCAGTACTTC. The complete variable domain, with remaining parts taken from reference TRBV7-2 and TRBJ2-7, reads GAGVSQSPSNKVTEKGKDVELRCDPISGHTALYWYRQSLGQGLEFLIYFQGNSAPDKSGLPSDRFSAERTGGSVSTLTIQRTQQEDSAVYLCASKEQGSSYEQYFGPGTRLTVT.

This clone was recorded a few times. The V gene is TRBV30, the J gene TRBJ1-2; no clear D gene. Germline CDR1 reads GTSNPN; CDR2 reads SVGIG (reference sequence). The CDR3 contains 10 residues. Trimming left V 5 bases short and J 8 bases short, with 9 bases between. DNA of the CDR3: TGTGCCTGGGGAGCCGGGGGCTACACCTTC. Its translation: CAWGAGGYTF.